The 8 T cell receptor beta chains in this list originate from one sample, sequenced in a study of blood T cell repertoires in COVID-19. Repertoires were generated with immunoSEQ multiplex PCR, while TCRdb's copy carries only in-frame clones and drops some. The sample has 250,000 to 400,000 clones; around 90% are singletons. The sample was PBMCs or T cells enriched from blood (not recorded which). All receptors come from a man aged 55-75 years who had recovered from COVID-19.

The rearrangement uses TRBV2 and TRBJ1-4; tentative D call: TRBD1 (5 bases). The V gene's germline CDR1 is SNHLY and CDR2 FYNNEI. The CDR3 contains 14 residues. V was shortened by 6 bases and J by 4 bases, with 12 bases between the two germline ends. The CDR3 DNA is TGTGCCAGCAGCCCAGGGTGGTTTAATGAAAAACTGTTTTTT. It is translated as CASSPGWFNEKLFF.

In this sample, this clone turned up a few times. The rearrangement joins TRBV1 to TRBJ2-1; the table's D call, TRBD2, was not checked against the DNA. TRBV1 is shown as a pseudogene. This CDR3 contains 18 residues. CDR3 in amino acids: CTSSQKLIAGVGYNEQFF. The CDR3 DNA is TGCACCAGCAGCCAAAAACTAATAGCGGGAGTCGGGTACAATGAGCAGTTCTTC.

The gene calls are TRBV6-5 and TRBJ1-1, with D perhaps TRBD1 (6 bases). Germline V gene lookup returns CDR1 MNHEY and CDR2 SVGAGI. The CDR3 covers 15 residues. The germline V and J ends were trimmed by 6 bases and 4 bases, with 18 bases remaining between them. The CDR3 reads CASSLNQGIGTEAFF. DNA of the CDR3: TGTGCCAGCAGCCTGAACCAGGGGATAGGCACTGAAGCTTTCTTT.

The rearrangement uses TRBV28 and TRBJ2-3, with 9 nucleotides matching TRBD1. The CDR3 consists of 16 residues. With V trimmed by 6 bases and J by 1 base, 8 bases remained unmatched. The germline gives CDR1 MDHEN, CDR2 SYDVKM. The CDR3 protein is CASSTNRGRGTDTQYF. CDR3 nucleotide sequence: TGTGCCAGCAGCACGAACAGGGGGCGAGGCACAGATACGCAGTATTTT.

The rearrangement uses TRBV5-4 and TRBJ2-7, with 9 bases lining up with TRBD1. The CDR3 is made up of 15 amino acids. After removal of 3 bases from V and 4 bases from J, the junction contained 8 bases not matched to a gene. Germline V gene lookup returns CDR1 SGHNT and CDR2 YYREEE (reference sequence). The CDR3 is CASSWTGQGKYEQYF. In DNA form, the CDR3 reads TGTGCCAGCAGCTGGACGGGACAGGGCAAGTACGAGCAGTACTTC.

V is TRBV6-5 and J is TRBJ2-7, with D tentatively TRBD2 (6 bases). There are 15 residues in the CDR3. Germline-derived CDR1 and CDR2 are MNHEY and SVGAGI. The V gene lost 6 bases and the J gene lost 2 bases, with 17 bases spanning the gap. CDR3 sequence: CASSHEGGFPYEQYF. In DNA, the CDR3 is TGTGCCAGCAGCCACGAAGGAGGGTTTCCCTACGAGCAGTACTTC.

The chain combines TRBV5-1 with TRBJ1-4; D perhaps matches TRBD1 (5 bases). The germline V and J ends were trimmed by 3 bases and 6 bases, with 15 bases remaining between them. Per germline, CDR1 SGHRS and CDR2 YFSETQ. This CDR3 spans 15 amino acids. The CDR3 spells CASSSAGPLDEKLFF. For the CDR3, the DNA is TGCGCCAGCAGCTCAGCAGGGCCCCTAGATGAAAAACTGTTTTTT.

The gene calls are TRBV5-1 and TRBJ2-7; the D gene is possibly TRBD2 (6 bases). V was pared by 4 bases and J by 3 bases, with 17 bases between. This CDR3 spans 15 amino acids. Germline loops: CDR1 SGHRS, CDR2 YFSETQ. In DNA form, the CDR3 reads TGCGCCAGCAGCCGAGGGACTCCTGTGAACTACGAGCAGTACTTC. It specifies CASSRGTPVNYEQYF.